The rows below give T cell receptor beta chains drawn from one sample of a study of vaccination and CD4 T cells after COVID-19. TCRdb re-derived calls from the PCR reads in MiXCR, one entry per CDR3 protein. Seen here are some 25,000 distinct CDR3 sequences, 62% observed once, and the top ten hold about a sixth. Their antigens remain unidentified. This sample comprised CD4+ T cells from blood, cultured in vitro, obtained after SARS-CoV-2 vaccination. Source of these receptors: a human donor who received a COVID-19 vaccine. The CDR3 runs from the conserved cysteine through the conserved F or W. D genes are given only for firm matches. Expanded clones are given a class, and other clones once, few, many or no size at all.

d_gene,j_gene,len,abundance,v_gene,CDR3nt,CDR3aa
-,TRBJ1-2,13,-,TRBV5-4,TGTGCCAGCAGCGCCGGACAGTACGATGGCTACACCTTC,CASSAGQYDGYTF
TRBD1,TRBJ1-2,15,-,TRBV7-2,TGTGCCAGCAGCCCCCAGACAGGGCGATCTTATGGCTACACCTTC,CASSPQTGRSYGYTF
-,TRBJ1-3,14,-,TRBV19,TGTGCCGCCAAAGGTCCCTTCGGAGGCAACACCATATATTTT,CAAKGPFGGNTIYF
-,TRBJ1-5,14,few,TRBV7-6,TGTGCCAGCAGCTCAGACGGTAGCAATCAGCCCCAGCATTTT,CASSSDGSNQPQHF
-,TRBJ1-1,13,-,TRBV6-1,TGTGCCAGCAGTCATCCTGGGGCCCCTGAAGCTTTCTTT,CASSHPGAPEAFF
-,TRBJ2-2,17,-,TRBV6-5,TGTGCCAGCAGTTTACTGGCGGGCAGCTCGAACACCGGGGAGCTGTTTTTT,CASSLLAGSSNTGELFF
-,TRBJ2-2,13,-,TRBV5-1,TGCGCCAGCAGCTTGGAGGGCACCGGGGAGCTGTTTTTT,CASSLEGTGELFF
-,TRBJ1-2,16,-,TRBV10-1,TGCGCCAGCAGTGAGTCGTCAGGGGCAGGTGTTAATGGCTACACCTTC,CASSESSGAGVNGYTF
TRBD1,TRBJ1-2,13,once,TRBV19,TGTGCCAGCTCCTGGAGAGGGGGCTTGGGCTACACCTTC,CASSWRGGLGYTF
TRBD1,TRBJ2-5,16,-,TRBV11-3,TGTGCCAGCAGCTTAGGTGGACAGGGCGTGGGAGAGACCCAGTACTTC,CASSLGGQGVGETQYF
TRBD1,TRBJ1-6,16,few,TRBV19,TGTGCCAGTAGTATCCGGACAGGGGCGTATAATTCACCCCTCCACTTT,CASSIRTGAYNSPLHF
-,TRBJ2-1,12,-,TRBV5-1,TGCGCCAGCAGCCCCTCCAATAGGGAGCAGTTCTTC,CASSPSNREQFF
-,TRBJ1-2,13,few,TRBV19,TGTGCCAGTAGCAATGAGGCAGGGAGAGGCTACACCTTC,CASSNEAGRGYTF
-,TRBJ2-2,13,-,TRBV7-3,TGTGCCAGCAGCCCACAGGGCACCGGGGAGCTGTTTTTT,CASSPQGTGELFF
TRBD2,TRBJ2-2,16,few,TRBV20-1,TGCAGTGCTAGAGGGTTAGCGGGGGTACGCACCGGGGAGCTGTTTTTT,CSARGLAGVRTGELFF
TRBD2,TRBJ2-2,15,-,TRBV7-3,TGTGCCAGCAGCGCAGGGACTAGCCGTACCGGGGAGCTGTTTTTT,CASSAGTSRTGELFF
-,TRBJ2-4,16,-,TRBV19,TGTGCCAGTAGTACTTCGACAACGATAGCCAAAAACATTCAGTACTTC,CASSTSTTIAKNIQYF
-,TRBJ2-5,16,few,TRBV24-1,TGTGCCACCAGTGATGGAGGGACAGCGAACCAAGAGACCCAGTACTTC,CATSDGGTANQETQYF
-,TRBJ1-1,15,-,TRBV10-1,TGCGCCAGCAGCGACAGGCGGACGGCGAAAGTGGGAGCTTTCTTT,CASSDRRTAKVGAFF
-,TRBJ1-5,16,-,TRBV15,TGTGCCACCAGCAGTCAGGTTTTCGGAGGCAATCAGCCCCAGCATTTT,CATSSQVFGGNQPQHF
-,TRBJ2-2,15,-,TRBV19,TGTGCCAGTAGCTCCTCCAAGGGGCACACCGGGGAGCTGTTTTTT,CASSSSKGHTGELFF
TRBD1,TRBJ2-7,22,-,TRBV15,TGTGCCACCAGCAAGGGATTAAGATTAACTCACAGAAACAGGGGGTTCATGTACGAGCAGTACTTC,CATSKGLRLTHRNRGFMYEQYF
TRBD1,TRBJ1-2,13,-,TRBV19,TGTGCCAGTAGGGGGACAGGGGGCTATGGCTACACCTTC,CASRGTGGYGYTF
TRBD2,TRBJ2-3,16,-,TRBV20-1,TGCAGTGCTAGATACCCGCTAGCGGGGAGCACAGATACGCAGTATTTT,CSARYPLAGSTDTQYF
TRBD2,TRBJ2-5,14,-,TRBV27,TGTGCCAGCAGTCCAAGCGGGGGTTGGGAGACCCAGTACTTC,CASSPSGGWETQYF
-,TRBJ1-3,13,-,TRBV20-1,TGCAGTGCTAGAACGGCCTCTGGAAACACCATATATTTT,CSARTASGNTIYF
-,TRBJ1-1,15,-,TRBV20-1,TGCAGTGCTAGAGCGTCCAACAGGGCGGGCACTGAAGCTTTCTTT,CSARASNRAGTEAFF
-,TRBJ1-6,14,-,TRBV2,TGTGCCAGCAGTCGCACTGACCGTAATTCACCCCTCCACTTT,CASSRTDRNSPLHF